This T cell receptor beta chain was found in a study of metastatic and nonmetastatic thyroid tumors. Regarding the study as a whole: Reported TCR beta diversity, measured in blood and tumor, was significantly higher for malignant thyroid tumors than for benign nodules.

On this clone itself: Antigen specificity is unknown.

TCRdb re-called the PCR reads through MiXCR. Of 6,600 or so clones listed, around a quarter are singletons. This CDR3 contains 15 residues. Germline V gives CDR1 SGHVS, CDR2 FQNEAQ. Germline trimming cut 5 bases from V and 2 bases from J; bases unmatched to any gene: 5. No treatment had been given to any patient before thyroid surgery. The chain links TRBV7-8 to TRBJ2-1; 8 bases map to TRBD1. The source material was adjacent normal tissue. The TCR sequence derives from a male donor with papillary thyroid cancer or a benign thyroid nodule (not recorded which). Some clones in this sample may be carry-over from other donors' samples. The CDR3 DNA reads TGTGCCAGCAGCCTAGACAGGGGTCCCTACAATGAGCAGTTCTTC. Protein product: CASSLDRGPYNEQFF.